This TCR beta chain was identified in a study of T cells in Graves' hyperthyroidism and ophthalmopathy. Turning to the study itself: Before treatment of any kind, peripheral blood was taken at initial diagnosis.

This CDR3 contains 16 residues. Germline V lookup: CDR1 SGHRS, CDR2 YFSETQ. Deletions cut 2 bases from V and 2 bases from J, with 11 bases between. This clonotype was observed many times. Its antigen is still unknown. Findings of the study overall: The model's output predicted ophthalmopathy at a median of 6.5 months prior to onset. Researchers found most expanded thyroid clonotypes above 0.001 in blood as well.

Clinicians diagnosed patients from clinical symptoms, serum thyroxine and TRAb, thyroid ultrasound and orbital computed tomography. Amplification targeted TCR beta CDR3 regions from RNA transcripts. HTBI primers were used for first-round RT-PCR of the TCR CDR3. A single record per CDR3 protein comes from TCRdb applying MiXCR to the multiplex PCR reads. The repertoire holds about 99,000 distinct CDR3 sequences, less than 55% seen once, with 26% in the top ten. This receptor was identified in a man in his forties or fifties with Graves' hyperthyroidism. Material for sequencing was blood. The chain recombines TRBV5-1 with TRBJ2-6; perhaps D is TRBD1 or TRBD2 (5 bases each). The CDR3 is CASSFEGYPGANVLTF. In DNA form, the CDR3 reads TGCGCCAGCAGCTTTGAGGGGTATCCTGGGGCCAACGTCCTGACTTTC.